What follows describes a single TCR beta chain. The antigen remains undetermined. Each donor's blood draw was approximately 10 milliliters of peripheral blood. With a J-beta primer mix and a sample-barcoded 5' primer, a second PCR ran about 7 to 12 cycles. One entry per CDR3 protein, called by TCRdb with MiXCR from the 5' RACE reads. Of about 560,000 distinct CDR3 sequences listed, about 25% are singletons. The CDR3 is 14 amino acids. V dropped 6 bases and J dropped 8; count of bases not matched to a gene: 8. The V gene's germline CDR1 is MNHNY and CDR2 SVGAGI (reference sequence). This record belongs to a study of blood T cells in healthy people across ages. Study results and limitations: Roughly linear age-related decline in beta diversity appeared, significant by age about 40.

This sample also appeared in a second study, on T cells of mothers and their children.

Sequencing used blood. The sequence was collected from a boy aged 2 to 10 in good health. The chain links TRBV6-6 to TRBJ1-4, with 8 bases fitting TRBD1. The CDR3: CASRADRVDEKLFF. CDR3 bases: TGTGCCAGCAGGGCGGACAGGGTTGACGAAAAACTGTTTTTT.